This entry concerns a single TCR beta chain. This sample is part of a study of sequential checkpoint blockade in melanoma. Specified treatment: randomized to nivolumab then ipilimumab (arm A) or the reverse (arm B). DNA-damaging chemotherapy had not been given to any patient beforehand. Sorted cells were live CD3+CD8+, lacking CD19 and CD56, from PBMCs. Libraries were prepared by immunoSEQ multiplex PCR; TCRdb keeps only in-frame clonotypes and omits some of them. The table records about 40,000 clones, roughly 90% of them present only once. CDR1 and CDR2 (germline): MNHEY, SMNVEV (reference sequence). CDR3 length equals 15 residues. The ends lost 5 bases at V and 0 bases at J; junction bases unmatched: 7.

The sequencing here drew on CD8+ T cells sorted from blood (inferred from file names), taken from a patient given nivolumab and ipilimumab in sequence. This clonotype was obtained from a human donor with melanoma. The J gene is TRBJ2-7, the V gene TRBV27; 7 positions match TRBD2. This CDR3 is CASSLGASGSYEQYF. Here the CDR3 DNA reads TGTGCCAGCAGTCTAGGGGCTAGCGGCTCCTACGAGCAGTACTTC.